This T cell receptor (beta chain) stems from a study of shared clonotypes between healthy human individuals (dated by TCRdb to 2019 to 2021). At the level of the whole study: Three men and a couple of women, aged 18 to 49 years, made up the cohort. For each donor, CD4 naive and CD4 memory were each given three plates, CD8 naive was given two plates, and CD8 memory was given one plate. To estimate repertoire size and how much clonotypes are shared between individuals, the study performed deep sequencing of blood TCR repertoires from roughly five healthy adults. Libraries were prepared and TCR repertoires were sequenced by different laboratories using diverse techniques, in order to increase sequencing depth and limit assay-specific biases. Each donor's leukapheresis produced roughly between roughly 0.94 and 9.5 billion PBMCs. On the study overall, not on this receptor specifically: When several donors were compared, the shared fraction of clonotypes was about 5% for naive CD4, approximately 3.3% for naive CD8, 2.3% for memory CD4, and 0.35% to 0.4% for memory CD8. Because the study included only a small number of donors, the genetic and exposure-history diversity represented was limited. Higher generation probabilities were observed for clonotypes shared by all four sorted-subset donors than for non-shared clonotypes. Incomplete sequencing was indicated by rarefaction of sorted-subset datasets, despite the large sequencing depth. Pairwise subsampling indicated that sequencing depth was expected to affect the degree of clonotype sharing among donors. Naive subsets generally had larger estimated clonotype richness than memory subsets. Sampling was restricted to blood, and TCR repertoires in tissues likely differ from the TCR repertoires found in blood.

Concerning this clone: Its antigen specificity is not known. Base qualities are missing; no much larger clone stands one base away.

CDR1 MGHRA and CDR2 YSYEKL were looked up in the germline V gene. The CDR3 has 14 amino acids, counting the end cysteine and phenylalanine. Only CDR3 DNA is held: 42 bases, read in frame from base 1. V sheds 5 bases and J sheds 7 bases, leaving 15 bases between their ends. Using the deep immunoSEQ assay, TCR CDR3 regions were amplified from genomic DNA by multiplex PCR. Extracted genomic DNA from each cell subset was distributed evenly across all wells of several immunoSEQ 96-well plates, and each plate was treated as a replicate. Each replicate PCR for sorted subsets received about 220 ng genomic DNA, equal to tens of thousands of T cell genomes. The purified libraries were quantified using a Qubit 3.0 fluorometer, sized with a Bioanalyzer 2100, and then quantified again using the KAPA Library Quantification kit. Every immunoSEQ 96-well plate was sequenced on a separate single-read 150-cycle Illumina NextSeq 550 flow cell. Per the source publication's procedure: Because the immunoSEQ output held only junctional sequences and lacked quality scores, the filtering could not match the filtering applied to full-length reads. To assign V/J genes and CDR3, sequences were annotated using PyIR, a Python wrapper for IgBLAST v1.9, with IMGT germline references. Reads were removed for weak V/J assignments (E-value above 1e-6), missing CDR3, stop codons, out-of-frame junctions, or ambiguous translated residues. V3J clonotypes were defined as sequences sharing an identical inferred V gene, J gene, and CDR3 amino acid sequence. To compute the percentage overlap between repertoires, the number of shared unique clonotypes was divided by the size of the smaller repertoire. Richness of each repertoire was evaluated using RTK rarefaction, the Chao1 estimator, and Recon v2.1 estimates of unobserved clonotypes. Generation probabilities were computed with OLGA for all TCRbeta clonotypes obtained by the gDNA method from several donors. The immuneACCESS repertoire file appears here via TCRdb, limited to in-frame rearrangements. These files lack a portion of the clones; in checked studies, under half of the deficit traces to unresolved V genes, and the cause of the others is not known. V and J calls and clone size are as listed in that table; D and trimming were resolved from the DNA. Here the sample has some 900,000 clones; 76% occur a single time. Of the sample, 1.5% falls within the top ten clones.

Donors were healthy HIV-negative adults with no recently reported acute infections or vaccinations. Only Caucasian adults living in Nashville, Tennessee, USA were represented among the donors. CD4+ T cells were enriched by magnetic negative selection, after which naive cells were positively selected on CD45RA and the negative fraction was taken as the memory subset. After blood collection by leukapheresis, PBMCs were isolated using Ficoll-Histopaque density gradient centrifugation and then cryopreserved in the vapor phase of liquid nitrogen. Purity and quantity of every magnetically sorted T cell population were checked by analytical flow cytometry. Genomic DNA was isolated from every sorted fraction and measured by UV absorbance on a Nanodrop 2000c.

The TCR comes from a man aged 18 to 30 in good health. Sequenced sample: memory CD4+ T cells sorted from blood. According to the study, the label for this sample's cell subset or site signals: CD45RA-negative fraction. The chain was built from TRBV4-1 and TRBJ2-1, with the D gene too uncertain to name. The sequenced DNA is TGCGCCAGCAGCGAAAACCAACGGAGAAATGAGCAGTTCTTC. This sequence encodes CASSENQRRNEQFF.